This entry describes one TCR beta chain. This sample is part of a study of T cells expressing NK-cell markers. Whole-study context: The sequencing cohort of eight donors included seven HCMV-seropositive individuals and one seronegative individual.

Using the 5' RACE reads, TCRdb records one entry per CDR3 protein without DNA. With over 120,000 distinct CDR3 sequences in the sample, the ten largest clones hold around 10%. This clonotype was sampled from a man in his late teens or twenties in good health. The sequencing input was blood T cells: a sorted CD56 or NKG2C T cell subset, CD4+ or CD8+ T cells, or bulk PBMC T cells (not recorded which).

CDR3 in amino acids: CASSFGGAAGYTF. The chain links TRBV5-6 to TRBJ1-2; TCRdb designates TRBD1, a call that cannot be tested without DNA. CDR1 and CDR2 (germline): SGHDT, YYEEEE. The CDR3 length is 13 residues.